Below, 26 T cell receptor beta chains from the same sample are listed, as sequenced in a study of blood T cells in healthy people across ages. The authors ran a second PCR of about 7 to 12 cycles using a sample-barcoded 5' primer and a J-beta primer mix. TCRdb reprocessed the 5' RACE reads via MiXCR and lists one record per CDR3 protein. The table has 1,300,000 or so distinct CDR3 sequences, approximately 60% seen once. Sequences were obtained from blood. All receptors come from a man aged 18 to 30 in good health.

This clonotype was picked up many times. The CDR3 is CSGWQGAGTDTQYF. CDR3 nucleotide sequence: TGCAGCGGATGGCAGGGGGCGGGTACAGATACGCAGTATTTT. The V and J genes are TRBV29-1 and TRBJ2-3, with 8 bases fitting TRBD1. Unmatched junction bases numbered 9, after V lost 7 bases and J lost 3 bases. CDR1 SQVTM and CDR2 ANQGSEA come from the germline V gene. The CDR3 totals 14 residues.

This clonotype has only a few counts. V is TRBV4-1 and J is TRBJ2-3; either TRBD1 or TRBD2 may supply D (5 bases each). The germline V and J ends were trimmed by 3 bases and 1 base, with 8 bases remaining between them. This CDR3 contains 14 residues. The germline gives CDR1 MGHRA, CDR2 YSYEKL. CDR3 in amino acids: CASSQRDGTDTQYF. The DNA of the CDR3 is TGCGCCAGCAGCCAGAGGGACGGCACAGATACGCAGTATTTT.

There are a few counts of this clonotype. V is TRBV10-3 and J is TRBJ2-4, with D tentatively TRBD1 (5 bases). Trimming shortened V by 3 bases and J by 0 bases, and 9 bases separated the two germline ends. This CDR3 is built from 15 residues. Germline CDR1 reads ENHRY; CDR2 reads SYGVKD. CDR3 loop: CAISDPGLAKNIQYF. The CDR3, as DNA: TGTGCCATCAGTGACCCAGGGCTAGCCAAAAACATTCAGTACTTC.

CDR3 DNA sequence: TGCGCCAGCAGCCCAAAGCCCGCGGGAGTCGAGACCCAGTACTTC. It specifies CASSPKPAGVETQYF. V is TRBV4-1 and J is TRBJ2-7; 7 bases map to TRBD2. The tail of the sequence fits TRBJ2-5 better, so the J call may be wrong. This CDR3 has 15 amino acids. Per germline, CDR1 MGHRA and CDR2 YSYEKL.

The CDR3 here is CSASGQFSNQPQHF. The CDR3 bases are TGCAGTGCATCGGGACAGTTTAGCAATCAGCCCCAGCATTTT. The V and J genes are TRBV20-1 and TRBJ1-5; the match to TRBD1 covers 7 bases. V dropped 6 bases and J dropped 0; count of bases not matched to a gene: 5. Germline V lookup: CDR1 DFQATT, CDR2 SNEGSKA (reference sequence). The CDR3 is made up of 14 amino acids.

J is TRBJ1-4 and V is TRBV7-9, with D unclear. The CDR3 sequence is 15 residues long. V was shortened by 5 bases and J by 5 bases, with 15 bases between the two germline ends. Germline V gene sequence: CDR1 SEHNR, CDR2 FQNEAQ (reference sequence). CDR3 amino acids: CASSLGSGGNEKLFF. In DNA form, the CDR3 reads TGTGCCAGCAGCCTAGGGTCGGGAGGCAATGAAAAACTGTTTTTT.

The chain employs TRBV7-9 and TRBJ2-1; TRBD2 matches 10 bases. With 2 bases clipped from V and 9 bases from J, the junction kept 4 bases outside the gene matches. The CDR3 is 14 residues long. From germline, CDR1 is SEHNR and CDR2 FQNEAQ (reference sequence). The CDR3 reads CASSLLAGDFEQFF. In nucleotides, the CDR3 is TGTGCCAGCAGCTTACTAGCGGGGGATTTTGAGCAGTTCTTC.

The chain joins TRBV14 to TRBJ1-4; maybe TRBD1 (5 bases). The germline V and J ends were trimmed by 2 bases and 4 bases, with 14 bases remaining between them. This CDR3 has 16 residues. Looked up from germline, CDR1 is SGHDN and CDR2 is FVKESK. CDR3 protein: CASSQIHGGFNEKLFF. The CDR3 nucleotides are TGTGCCAGCAGCCAAATCCACGGGGGATTTAATGAAAAACTGTTTTTT.

The chain uses TRBV29-1 and TRBJ2-4; D might be TRBD1 or TRBD2, each matching 5 bases. This CDR3 is built from 14 residues. V was clipped by 0 bases and J by 8 bases, with 14 bases between them. Per the germline V gene, CDR1 is SQVTM and CDR2 is ANQGSEA. The CDR3 DNA reads as TGCAGCGTTGAAGATAGGGACCAGTTAGACATTCAGTACTTC. This gives the protein CSVEDRDQLDIQYF. Full variable domain (remainder filled in from reference TRBV29-1 and TRBJ2-4): SAVISQKPSRDICQRGTSLTIQCQVDSQVTMMFWYRQQPGQSLTLIATANQGSEATYESGFVIDKFPISRPNLTFSTLTVSNMSPEDSSIYLCSVEDRDQLDIQYFGAGTRLSVL.

This sequence joins TRBV6-1 and TRBJ2-3; no definite D call. Per germline, CDR1 MNHNS and CDR2 SASEGT. V was shortened by 6 bases and J by 8 bases, with 9 bases between the two germline ends. This CDR3 comprises 11 residues. In nucleotides, the CDR3 is TGTGCCAGCAGGTCGCTAGTTACGCAGTATTTT. Translating gives CASRSLVTQYF.

The J gene is TRBJ2-5, the V gene TRBV12-3 or TRBV12-4; D not certain. V was cut by 5 bases and J by 5 bases, with 9 bases left in between. The CDR3 loop spans 12 amino acids. The CDR3 is CASSNMGETQYF. CDR3 coding DNA: TGTGCCAGCAGTAATATGGGGGAGACCCAGTACTTC.

This clonotype was counted a few times. The V gene is TRBV29-1, the J gene TRBJ1-1; D gene ambiguous. This CDR3 is 12 amino acids long. Trimming cost V 1 base and J 5 bases, with 8 bases left between them. The germline V gene has CDR1 SQVTM and CDR2 ANQGSEA. In nucleotides, the CDR3 is TGCAGCGTTGAAGTGGGAGCGACTGAAGCTTTCTTT. It codes for CSVEVGATEAFF.

V gene TRBV25-1 combines with J gene TRBJ2-5; D unclear. Germline V lookup: CDR1 MGHDK, CDR2 SYGVNS. The CDR3 is 17 amino acids. Trimming removed 2 bases at V and 4 bases at J, with 20 bases between. CDR3 region: CASSEREVFRSAETQYF. In DNA form, the CDR3 reads TGTGCCAGCAGTGAAAGGGAAGTGTTCCGTAGTGCAGAGACCCAGTACTTC. Using reference TRBV25-1 and TRBJ2-5 for the parts outside the CDR3, the full variable domain is EADIYQTPRYLVIGTGKKITLECSQTMGHDKMYWYQQDPGMELHLIHYSYGVNSTEKGDLSSESTVSRIRTEHFPLTLESARPSHTSQYLCASSEREVFRSAETQYFGPGTRLLVL.

The CDR3 is CASSLGGRVENTEAFF. The CDR3 DNA follows: TGTGCCAGCAGCTTAGGGGGTCGGGTTGAGAACACTGAAGCTTTCTTT. V is TRBV7-9 and J is TRBJ1-1; unclear D gene. The CDR3 totals 16 residues. V was shortened by 1 base and J by 1 base, with 13 bases between the two germline ends. Germline V gene sequence: CDR1 SEHNR, CDR2 FQNEAQ (reference sequence).

The J gene is TRBJ2-1, the V gene TRBV20-1; TRBD2 matches 9 bases. CDR3 length: 15 amino acids. V lost 3 bases and J lost 6; bases outside the gene matches: 9. CDR1 DFQATT and CDR2 SNEGSKA come from the germline V gene (reference sequence). The CDR3 bases are TGCAGTGCTAGGGGGATTAGCGGGAGCGTCAATGAGCAGTTCTTC. This encodes CSARGISGSVNEQFF.

The chain joins TRBV25-1 to TRBJ2-2, with D perhaps assigned TRBD1 or TRBD2 (6 bases each). The germline gives CDR1 MGHDK, CDR2 SYGVNS. This CDR3 has 18 residues. Deletions cut 5 bases from V and 4 bases from J, with 23 bases between. The CDR3 nucleotides read TGTGCCAGCAGTCCCTACGTTGGGGGCGCGGGAAGCACCGGGGAGCTGTTTTTT. Amino acid sequence: CASSPYVGGAGSTGELFF.

This chain links TRBV20-1 with TRBJ2-4; 11 bases fit TRBD2. Judging by the DNA end, TRBJ2-7 fits better; the J call may be wrong. The length of the CDR3 is 16 residues. The germline CDR1 and CDR2 sequences are DFQATT and SNEGSKA (reference sequence). CDR3 bases: TGCAGTGCTAGTTCGGCTAGCGGGGGGCGGGTCGTCGAGCAGTACTTC. Translated, it gives CSASSASGGRVVEQYF.

This chain joins TRBV20-1 and TRBJ1-1, with 8 positions matching TRBD1. This CDR3 spans 14 amino acids. The V and J ends lost 3 bases and 4 bases, in that order; junction bases with no gene match: 7. Per the germline V gene, CDR1 is DFQATT and CDR2 is SNEGSKA (reference sequence). The CDR3 is CSASPQGASTEAFF. CDR3 DNA: TGCAGTGCTAGCCCGCAGGGGGCAAGCACTGAAGCTTTCTTT.

The V gene is TRBV10-3, the J gene TRBJ2-6; D ambiguous. Germline CDR1 ENHRY, CDR2 SYGVKD. This CDR3 has 15 residues. Deletions cut 0 bases from V and 4 bases from J, with 7 bases between. This CDR3 is CAISESRPGANVLTF. The DNA of the CDR3 is TGTGCCATCAGTGAGTCGAGACCAGGGGCCAACGTCCTGACTTTC.

This chain uses TRBV7-2 with TRBJ2-7; TRBD2 is a possible D gene (5 bases). Trimming left V 6 bases short and J 7 bases short, with 10 bases between. The CDR3 runs 11 residues. The germline V gene has CDR1 SGHTA and CDR2 FQGNSA. The CDR3 DNA is TGTGCCAGCAGTAGGGAGTGGGAGCAGTACTTC. Protein sequence: CASSREWEQYF.

This chain uses TRBV28 with TRBJ1-2; possible D gene TRBD1, 5 bases. Trimming left V 4 bases short and J 7 bases short, with 16 bases between. The CDR3 has 14 amino acids. Germline V gene sequence: CDR1 MDHEN, CDR2 SYDVKM. Written as DNA, the CDR3 is TGTGCCAGCAGTTGGGGGAGTGGCGGTCGTGGCTACACCTTC. Its protein is CASSWGSGGRGYTF.

The chain recombines TRBV12-3 or TRBV12-4 with TRBJ1-1; no firm D call. This CDR3 spans 12 amino acids. Trimming pared 6 bases from V and 0 bases from J, leaving 5 bases between. Here the CDR3 DNA reads TGTGCCAGCAGGATCATGAACACTGAAGCTTTCTTT. Translated, it gives CASRIMNTEAFF.

J is TRBJ2-1 and V is TRBV27, with 8 bases that match TRBD2. CDR1 and CDR2 (germline): MNHEY, SMNVEV (reference sequence). Trimming at V came to 5 bases and at J to 0 bases, leaving 6 bases not matched to a gene. The CDR3 has 16 amino acids. Here the CDR3 reads CASSHQRGSSYNEQFF. The CDR3 DNA sequence: TGTGCCAGCAGTCACCAGCGGGGGAGCTCCTACAATGAGCAGTTCTTC.

CDR3 region: CASSPQGGSYEQYF. In DNA form, the CDR3 reads TGTGCCAGCAGTCCGCAGGGGGGGTCCTACGAGCAGTACTTC. J is TRBJ2-7 and V is TRBV27; D possibly matches TRBD1 or TRBD2 (7 bases each). The germline V and J ends were trimmed by 5 bases and 1 base, with 12 bases remaining between them. The CDR3 totals 14 residues. The V gene's germline CDR1 is MNHEY and CDR2 SMNVEV (reference sequence).

Only one count was recorded for this clonotype. The chain recombines TRBV6-6 with TRBJ2-5; weak D call: TRBD1 (6 bases). The end of the DNA fits TRBJ2-7 better, so the J call may be wrong. The CDR3 extends over 14 amino acids. Looked up from germline, CDR1 is MNHNY and CDR2 is SVGAGI (reference sequence). CDR3 in DNA: TGTGCCAGCAGTCCCGACAGGCTGGCGAGCGAGCAGTACTTC. This codes for CASSPDRLASEQYF.

The chain carries TRBV7-2 and TRBJ2-5; no clear D gene. This CDR3 has 15 amino acids. CDR1 is SGHTA, CDR2 FQGNSA, per germline. V was cut by 0 bases and J by 5 bases, with 13 bases left in between. The CDR3: CASSLAGHLGETQYF. CDR3 DNA: TGTGCCAGCAGCTTAGCTGGGCACCTTGGGGAGACCCAGTACTTC.